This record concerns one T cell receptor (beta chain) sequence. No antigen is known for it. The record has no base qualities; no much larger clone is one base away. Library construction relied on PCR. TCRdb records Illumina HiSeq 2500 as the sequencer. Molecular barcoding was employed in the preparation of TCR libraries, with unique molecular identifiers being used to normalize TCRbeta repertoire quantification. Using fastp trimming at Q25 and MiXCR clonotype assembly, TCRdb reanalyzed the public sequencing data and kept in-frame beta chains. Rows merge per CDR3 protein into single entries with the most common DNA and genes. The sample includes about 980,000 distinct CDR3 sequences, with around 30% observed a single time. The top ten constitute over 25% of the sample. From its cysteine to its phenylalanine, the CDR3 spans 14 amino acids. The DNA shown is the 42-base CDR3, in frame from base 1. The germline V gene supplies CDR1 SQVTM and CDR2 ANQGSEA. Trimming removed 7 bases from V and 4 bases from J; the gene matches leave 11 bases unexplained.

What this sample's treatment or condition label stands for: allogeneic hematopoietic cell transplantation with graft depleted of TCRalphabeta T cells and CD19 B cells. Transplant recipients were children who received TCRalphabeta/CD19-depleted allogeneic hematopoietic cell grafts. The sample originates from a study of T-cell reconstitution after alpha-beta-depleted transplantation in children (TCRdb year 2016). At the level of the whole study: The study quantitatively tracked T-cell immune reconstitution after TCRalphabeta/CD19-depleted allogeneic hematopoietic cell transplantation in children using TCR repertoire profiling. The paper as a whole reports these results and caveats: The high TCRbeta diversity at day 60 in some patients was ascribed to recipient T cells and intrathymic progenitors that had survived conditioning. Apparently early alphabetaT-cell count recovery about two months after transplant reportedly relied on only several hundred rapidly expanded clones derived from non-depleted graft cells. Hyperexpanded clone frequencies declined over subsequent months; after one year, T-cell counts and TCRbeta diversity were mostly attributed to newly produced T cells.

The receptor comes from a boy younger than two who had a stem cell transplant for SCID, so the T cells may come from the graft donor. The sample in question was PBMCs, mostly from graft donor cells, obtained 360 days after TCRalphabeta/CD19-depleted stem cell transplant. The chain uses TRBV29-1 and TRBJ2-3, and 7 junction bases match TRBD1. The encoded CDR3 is CSAGRQGLPDTQYF. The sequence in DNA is TGCAGCGCTGGGAGACAGGGTCTTCCAGATACGCAGTATTTT.